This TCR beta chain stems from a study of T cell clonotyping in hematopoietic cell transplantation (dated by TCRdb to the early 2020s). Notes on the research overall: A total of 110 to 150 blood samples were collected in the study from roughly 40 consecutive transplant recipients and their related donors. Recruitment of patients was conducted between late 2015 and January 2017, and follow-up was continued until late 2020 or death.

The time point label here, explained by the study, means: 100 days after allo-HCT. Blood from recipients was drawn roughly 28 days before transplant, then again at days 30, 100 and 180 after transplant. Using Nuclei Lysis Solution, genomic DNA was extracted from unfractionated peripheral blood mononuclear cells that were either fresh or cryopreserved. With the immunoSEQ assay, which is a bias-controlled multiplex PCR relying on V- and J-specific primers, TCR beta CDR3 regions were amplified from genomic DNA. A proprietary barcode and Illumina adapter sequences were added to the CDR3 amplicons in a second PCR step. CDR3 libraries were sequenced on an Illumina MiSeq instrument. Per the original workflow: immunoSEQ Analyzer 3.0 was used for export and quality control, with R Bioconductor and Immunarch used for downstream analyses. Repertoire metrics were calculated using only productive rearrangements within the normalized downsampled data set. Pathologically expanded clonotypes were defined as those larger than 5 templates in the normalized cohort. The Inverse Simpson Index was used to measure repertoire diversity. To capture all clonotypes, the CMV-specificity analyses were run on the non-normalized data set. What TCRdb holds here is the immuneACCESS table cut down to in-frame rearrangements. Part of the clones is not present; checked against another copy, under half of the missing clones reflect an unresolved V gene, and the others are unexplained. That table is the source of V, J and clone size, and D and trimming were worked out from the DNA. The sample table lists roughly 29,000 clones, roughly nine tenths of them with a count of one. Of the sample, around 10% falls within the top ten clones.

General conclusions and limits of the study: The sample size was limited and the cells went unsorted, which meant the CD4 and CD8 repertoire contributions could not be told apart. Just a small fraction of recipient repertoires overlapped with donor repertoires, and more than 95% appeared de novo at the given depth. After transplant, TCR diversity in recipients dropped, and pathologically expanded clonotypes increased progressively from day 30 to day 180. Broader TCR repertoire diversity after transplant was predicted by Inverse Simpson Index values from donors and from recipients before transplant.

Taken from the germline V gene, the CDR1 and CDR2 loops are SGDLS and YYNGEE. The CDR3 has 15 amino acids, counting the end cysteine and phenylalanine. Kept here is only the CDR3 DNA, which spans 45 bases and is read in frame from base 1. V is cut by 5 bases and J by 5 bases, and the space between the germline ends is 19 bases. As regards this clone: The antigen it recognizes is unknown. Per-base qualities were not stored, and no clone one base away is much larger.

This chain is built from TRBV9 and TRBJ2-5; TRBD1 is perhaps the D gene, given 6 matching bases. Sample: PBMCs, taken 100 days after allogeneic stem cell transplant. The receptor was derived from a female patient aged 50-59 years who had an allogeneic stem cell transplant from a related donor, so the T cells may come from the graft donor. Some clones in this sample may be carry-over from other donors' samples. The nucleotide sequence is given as TGTGCCAGCAGTGTGGGGGCTGACCCCAAGGAGACCCAGTACTTC. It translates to CASSVGADPKETQYF.